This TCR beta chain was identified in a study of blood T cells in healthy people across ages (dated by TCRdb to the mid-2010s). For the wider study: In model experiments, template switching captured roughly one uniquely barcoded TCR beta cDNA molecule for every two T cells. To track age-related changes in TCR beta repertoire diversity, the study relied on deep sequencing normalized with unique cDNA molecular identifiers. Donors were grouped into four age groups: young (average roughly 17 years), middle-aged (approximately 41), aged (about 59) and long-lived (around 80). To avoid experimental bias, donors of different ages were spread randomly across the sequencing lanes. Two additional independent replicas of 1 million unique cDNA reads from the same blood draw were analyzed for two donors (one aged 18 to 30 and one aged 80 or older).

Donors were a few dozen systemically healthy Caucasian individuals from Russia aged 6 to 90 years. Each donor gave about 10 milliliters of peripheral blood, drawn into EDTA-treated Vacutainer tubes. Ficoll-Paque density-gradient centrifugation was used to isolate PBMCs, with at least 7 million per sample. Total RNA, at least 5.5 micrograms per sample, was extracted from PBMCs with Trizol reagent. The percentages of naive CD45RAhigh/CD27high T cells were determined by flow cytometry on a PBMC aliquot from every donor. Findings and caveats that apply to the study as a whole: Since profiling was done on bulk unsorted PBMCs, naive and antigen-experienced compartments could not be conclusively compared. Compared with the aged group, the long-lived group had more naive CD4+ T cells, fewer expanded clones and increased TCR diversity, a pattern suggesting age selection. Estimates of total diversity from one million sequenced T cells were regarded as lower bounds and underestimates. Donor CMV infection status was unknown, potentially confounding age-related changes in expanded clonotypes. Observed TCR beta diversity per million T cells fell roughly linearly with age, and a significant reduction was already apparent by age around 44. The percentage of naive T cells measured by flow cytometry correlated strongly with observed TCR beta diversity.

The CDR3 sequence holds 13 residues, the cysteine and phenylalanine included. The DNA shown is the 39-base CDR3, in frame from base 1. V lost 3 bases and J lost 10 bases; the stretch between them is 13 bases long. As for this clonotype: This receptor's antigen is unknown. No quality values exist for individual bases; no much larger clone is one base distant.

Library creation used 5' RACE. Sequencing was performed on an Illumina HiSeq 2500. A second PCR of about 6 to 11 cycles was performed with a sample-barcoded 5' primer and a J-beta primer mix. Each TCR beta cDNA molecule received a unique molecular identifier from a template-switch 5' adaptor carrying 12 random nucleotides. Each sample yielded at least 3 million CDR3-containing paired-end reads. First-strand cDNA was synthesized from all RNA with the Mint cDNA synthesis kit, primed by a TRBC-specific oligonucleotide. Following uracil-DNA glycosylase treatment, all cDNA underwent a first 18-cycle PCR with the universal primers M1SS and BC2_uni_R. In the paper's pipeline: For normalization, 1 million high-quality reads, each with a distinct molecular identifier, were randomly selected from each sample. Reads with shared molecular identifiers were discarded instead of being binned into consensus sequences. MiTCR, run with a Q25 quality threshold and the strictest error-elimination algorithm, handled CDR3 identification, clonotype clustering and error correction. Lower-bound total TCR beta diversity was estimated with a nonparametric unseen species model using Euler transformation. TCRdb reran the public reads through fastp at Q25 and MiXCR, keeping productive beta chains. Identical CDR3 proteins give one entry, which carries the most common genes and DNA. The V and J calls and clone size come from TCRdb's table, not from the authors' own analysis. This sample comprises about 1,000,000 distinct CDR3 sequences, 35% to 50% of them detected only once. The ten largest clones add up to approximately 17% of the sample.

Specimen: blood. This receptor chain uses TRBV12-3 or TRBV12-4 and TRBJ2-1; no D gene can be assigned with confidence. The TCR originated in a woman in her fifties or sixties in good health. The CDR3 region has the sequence CASSFPPAGEQFF. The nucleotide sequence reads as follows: TGTGCCAGCAGTTTCCCCCCGGCCGGAGAGCAGTTCTTC.